The subject of this entry is one T cell receptor beta chain. What it binds is not known. This sample was taken from a study of vaccination effects on CD4 cells after COVID-19. Looking at the study overall: Post-vaccine specimens arrived a median 72 days past the second dose.

Expansion of antigen-specific CD4+ T cells with viral peptide pools was carried out by the ViraFEST assay before sequencing. Cultured cells yielded isolated CD4+ T cells after less than 11 days. Each person got two doses of an mRNA SARS-CoV-2 vaccine, BNT162b2 or mRNA-1273. Fresh IL-2-containing medium replaced half the medium on days 3 and 7. Assay used: immunoSEQ multiplex PCR; TCRdb lists only in-frame clones, some missing. The data contain more than 12,000 clones, about two thirds of them singletons. Germline loops: CDR1 SGHTA, CDR2 FQGNSA. CDR3 length: 14 amino acids. The V end lost 0 bases, the J end lost 5 bases, and 10 bases lay between the germline ends.

The rearrangement joins TRBV7-2 to TRBJ1-2; D is perhaps TRBD1 (5 bases). The sequences come from CD4+ T cells from PBMCs cultured with SARS-CoV-2 spike peptides, collected after COVID-19 vaccination. The source is a human donor who received a COVID-19 vaccine. CDR3: CASSLALSGYGYTF. The CDR3 region has the DNA TGTGCCAGCAGCTTAGCGTTGTCAGGGTATGGCTACACCTTC.